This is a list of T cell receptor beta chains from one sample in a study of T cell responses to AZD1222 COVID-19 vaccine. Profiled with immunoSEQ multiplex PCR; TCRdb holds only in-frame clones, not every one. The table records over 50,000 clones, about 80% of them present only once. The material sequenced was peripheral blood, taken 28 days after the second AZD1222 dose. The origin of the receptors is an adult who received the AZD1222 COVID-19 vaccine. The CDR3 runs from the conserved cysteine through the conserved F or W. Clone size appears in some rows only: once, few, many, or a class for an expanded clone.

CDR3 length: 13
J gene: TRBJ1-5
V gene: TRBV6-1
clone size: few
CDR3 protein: CASSETSNQPQHF

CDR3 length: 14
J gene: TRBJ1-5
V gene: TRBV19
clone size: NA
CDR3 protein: CASRGTGGNQPQHF

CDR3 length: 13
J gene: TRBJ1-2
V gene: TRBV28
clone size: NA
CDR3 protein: CASSLSGGRGYTF

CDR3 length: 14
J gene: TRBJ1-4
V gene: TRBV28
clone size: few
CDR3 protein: CASSLRDADEKLFF

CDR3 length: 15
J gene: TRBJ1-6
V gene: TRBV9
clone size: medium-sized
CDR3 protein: CASSEGPSGNSPLHF

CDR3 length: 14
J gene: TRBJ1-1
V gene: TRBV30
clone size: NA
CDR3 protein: CAWSLNRGRTEAFF

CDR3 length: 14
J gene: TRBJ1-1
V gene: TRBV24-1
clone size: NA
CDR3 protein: CATSEQGGNTEAFF

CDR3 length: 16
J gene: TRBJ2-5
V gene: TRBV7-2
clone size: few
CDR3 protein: CASSSRPGLVGETQYF

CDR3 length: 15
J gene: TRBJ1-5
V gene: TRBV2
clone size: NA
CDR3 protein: CASSERPASNQPQHF

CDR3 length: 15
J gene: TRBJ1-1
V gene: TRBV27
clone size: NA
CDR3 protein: CASSTGRHGNTEAFF

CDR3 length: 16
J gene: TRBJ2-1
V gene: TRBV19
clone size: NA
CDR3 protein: CASSKSGLGSYNEQFF

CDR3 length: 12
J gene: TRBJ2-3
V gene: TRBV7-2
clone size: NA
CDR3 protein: CASSQNSDTQYF

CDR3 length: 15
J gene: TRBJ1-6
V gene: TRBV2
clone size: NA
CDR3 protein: CASSETGRYNSPLHF

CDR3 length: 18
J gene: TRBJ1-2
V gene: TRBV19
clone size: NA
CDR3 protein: CASSIFPGQEFFNYGYTF

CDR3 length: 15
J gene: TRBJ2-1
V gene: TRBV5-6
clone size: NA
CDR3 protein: CASSLVFGPGGEQFF

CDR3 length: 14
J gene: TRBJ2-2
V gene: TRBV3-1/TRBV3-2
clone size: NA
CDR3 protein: CASSHRQGTGELFF

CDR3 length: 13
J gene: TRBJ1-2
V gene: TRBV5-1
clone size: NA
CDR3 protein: CASSWAPGNGYTF

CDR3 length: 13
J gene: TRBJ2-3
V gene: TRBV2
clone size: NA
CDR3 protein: CASEPSGTDTQYF

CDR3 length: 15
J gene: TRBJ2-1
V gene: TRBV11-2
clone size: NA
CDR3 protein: CASSPRQGAYNEQFF

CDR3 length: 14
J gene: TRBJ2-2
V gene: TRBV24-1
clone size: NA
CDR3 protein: CATTDRQHTGELFF

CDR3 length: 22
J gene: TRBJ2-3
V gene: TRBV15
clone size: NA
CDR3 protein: CATSRDLVLVAGIRPSTDTQYF

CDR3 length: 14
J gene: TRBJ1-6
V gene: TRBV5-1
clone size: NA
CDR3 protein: CASSLTGTNSPLHF

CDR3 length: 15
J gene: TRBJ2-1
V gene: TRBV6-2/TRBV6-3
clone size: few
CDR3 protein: CASSYLGWESHEQFF

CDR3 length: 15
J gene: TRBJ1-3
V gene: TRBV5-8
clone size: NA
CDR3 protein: CASRRNRESGNTIYF

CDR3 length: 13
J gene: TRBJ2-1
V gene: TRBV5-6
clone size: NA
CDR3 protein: CASSLRDRNEQFF

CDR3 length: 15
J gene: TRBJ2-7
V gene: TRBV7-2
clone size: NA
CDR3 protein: CASSPNGGPNYEQYF

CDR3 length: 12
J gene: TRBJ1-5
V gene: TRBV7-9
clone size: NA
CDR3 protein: CASSFGGQPQHF

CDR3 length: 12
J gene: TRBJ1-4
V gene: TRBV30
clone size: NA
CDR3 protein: CAWSVRGEKLFF

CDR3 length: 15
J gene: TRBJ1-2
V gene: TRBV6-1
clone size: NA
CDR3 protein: CASSDKVGTIYGYTF

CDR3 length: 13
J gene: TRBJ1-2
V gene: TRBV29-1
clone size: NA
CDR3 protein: CSVEEDTYYGYTF

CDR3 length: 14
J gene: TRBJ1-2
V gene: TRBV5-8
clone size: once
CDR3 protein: CASSPWGENYGYTF

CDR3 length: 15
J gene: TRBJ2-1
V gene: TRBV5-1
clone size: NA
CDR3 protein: CASSLSGRDKSEQFF

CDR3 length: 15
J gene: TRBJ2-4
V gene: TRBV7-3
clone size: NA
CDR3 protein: CASSLTGGAKNIQYF

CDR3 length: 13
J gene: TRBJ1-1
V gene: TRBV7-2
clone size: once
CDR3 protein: CASTLGMNTEAFF

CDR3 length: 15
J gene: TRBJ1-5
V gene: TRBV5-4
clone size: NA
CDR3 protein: CASSKDLGGNQPQHF

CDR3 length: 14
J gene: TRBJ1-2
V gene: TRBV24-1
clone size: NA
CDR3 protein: CATSDPVKGRGYTF

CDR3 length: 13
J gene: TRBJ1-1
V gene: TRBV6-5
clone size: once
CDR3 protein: CASRVGGGTEAFF

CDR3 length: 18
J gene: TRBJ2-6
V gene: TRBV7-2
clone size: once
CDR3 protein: CASSLAGGRISGANVLTF

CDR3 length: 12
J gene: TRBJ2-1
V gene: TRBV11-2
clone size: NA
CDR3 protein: CASSSGTPRQFF

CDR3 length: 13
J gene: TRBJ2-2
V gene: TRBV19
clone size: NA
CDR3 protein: CASRLRHTGELFF

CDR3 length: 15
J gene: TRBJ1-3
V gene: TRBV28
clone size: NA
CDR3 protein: CASSSSGSSGNTIYF

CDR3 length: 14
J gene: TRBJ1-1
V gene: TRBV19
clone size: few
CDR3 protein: CASSNRGGRTEAFF

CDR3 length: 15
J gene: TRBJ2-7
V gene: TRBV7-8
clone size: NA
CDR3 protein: CASSLRLAGDYEQYF

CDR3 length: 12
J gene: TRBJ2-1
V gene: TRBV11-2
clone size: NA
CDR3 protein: CASSLESSFVFF

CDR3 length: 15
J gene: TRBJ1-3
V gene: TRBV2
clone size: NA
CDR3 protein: CASSGGQGNGNTIYF

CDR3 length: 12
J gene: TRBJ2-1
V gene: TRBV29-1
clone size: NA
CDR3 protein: CSVGNQRGEQFF

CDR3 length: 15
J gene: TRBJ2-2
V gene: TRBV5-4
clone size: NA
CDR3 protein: CASSPGGRGTGELFF

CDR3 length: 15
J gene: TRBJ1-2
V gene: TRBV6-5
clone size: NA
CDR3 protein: CASTREGADYYGYTF

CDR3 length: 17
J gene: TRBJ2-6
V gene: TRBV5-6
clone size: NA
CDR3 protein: CASSPSGANSGANVLTF

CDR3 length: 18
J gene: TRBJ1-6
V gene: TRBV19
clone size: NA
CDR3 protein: CASSIGAGQSSYNSPLHF

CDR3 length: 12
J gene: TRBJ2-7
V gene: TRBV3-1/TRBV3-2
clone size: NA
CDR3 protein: CASSITGGEQYF

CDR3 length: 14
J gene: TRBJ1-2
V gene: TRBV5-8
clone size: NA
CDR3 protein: CASSFPGFFDGYTF

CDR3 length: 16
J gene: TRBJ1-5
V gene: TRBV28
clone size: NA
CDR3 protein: CASSLTRDTYNQPQHF

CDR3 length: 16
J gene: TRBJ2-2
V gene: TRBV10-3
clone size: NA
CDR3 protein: CAISSGTAINTGELFF